This TCR beta chain stems from a study of cytomegalovirus exposure and HLA in healthy donors (dated by TCRdb to 2015 to 2018). Background on the whole study: An earlier analysis of several hundred of the donors reported approximately 300 Gb of sequence data and 100 million to 120 million unique TCR beta sequences obtained from roughly 180 million T cells. Roughly 300 gigabases of sequencing data and roughly 80 million unique TCR sequences made up an early release that covered roughly 670 HLA-typed donors. The genetic ancestry cluster associated with self-reported Caucasian donors included 80% to 90% of the roughly 400 genotyped donors. The aim of the study was to test whether cataloging public T cell receptors could identify signatures of past pathogen exposure. The study profiled the T cell repertoires of approximately 700 subjects by immunosequencing and related them to cytomegalovirus serostatus. Along with the approximately 650-subject first cohort, a separate validation cohort of around 120 different subjects was used. The study combined high-throughput TCR immunosequencing, statistical association of individual TCRs with disease status, and machine learning to predict cytomegalovirus infection status. A later analysis re-examined previously published TCR beta repertoires from more than 600 donors and added high-resolution HLA genotyping to investigate patterns of TCR occurrence. Rather than using new phenotypic data, the later analysis identified candidate immune exposures from TCR beta sequences and from how often those sequences occurred across donors. An earlier analysis of some 500 of the donors applied high-throughput TCR beta sequencing to assess whether each TCR beta V gene segment acted as functional or pseudogenic. Donor age, sex, ethnicity and CMV serostatus were compiled together with the repertoire data. A later genetic analysis took genome-wide SNP genotypes for about 60% of the roughly 670 donors and used that subset as a discovery cohort. All discovery cohort repertoires had been generated on a single sequencing platform. Class I and class II HLA loci were covered by the typing at four-digit resolution. The number of donors typed differed by locus, with about 629-630 for A, B, C, DRB1 and DQB1, 522 for DQA1, over 600 for DPA1, and 472 for DPB1. About 5 DR-DQ haplotypes were handled as single units for association and clustering, since linkage in the cohort was strong. Across approximately 420 genotyped donors of the cohort, an average of about 240,000 unique TCR beta nucleotide sequences per donor were sequenced, and approximately 17% of those sequences were non-productive.

V gives up 4 bases and J gives up 0 bases, and the segment between their germline ends measures 21 bases. CDR1 and CDR2 (SGHRS, YFSETQ) derive from the germline V gene. The CDR3, from cysteine to phenylalanine, totals 18 residues. The CDR3 DNA has 54 bases and is translated from base 1. In total, approximately 610 healthy bone marrow donors made up the cohort. All cohort members were sampled while nominally healthy, although unrecorded immune exposures were likely present. The donor was CMV seropositive and belonged to the group of over 250 seropositive cohort members. Every donor gave a peripheral blood sample, and the peripheral blood mononuclear cells from that sample were used for TCR beta sequencing. Genomic DNA extraction from the blood cell samples was performed with the Qiagen DNeasy Blood Extraction Kit. The method behind the library was the immunoSEQ multiplex PCR assay. A mixture of 60 forward primers for TCR Vbeta segments and 13 reverse primers for TCR Jbeta segments was used in the multiplex PCR. Amplification of the CDR3 region of rearranged TCR beta genes was performed with a multiplex PCR assay on genomic DNA. The amplified TCR beta libraries were sequenced on the Illumina HiSeq System as 87-base-pair reads. On the authors' methods: A later analysis tallied tens of millions of unique TCR beta chains across the 550 to 850 repertoires, and around 12 million of those chains were shared by two or more donors. To remove PCR and sequencing errors, raw reads were error-corrected and collapsed into unique sequences using a nearest-neighbor algorithm that merged closely related sequences. To assign V, D and J gene segments, CDR3 sequences were aligned to IMGT reference sequences. For a sequence to be retained, a match of at least six nucleotides to both a V gene segment and a J gene segment was required. Rearrangements were called productive when the CDR3 lacked stop codons and stayed in frame with V and J; all others were non-productive. CDR3 was defined according to IMGT convention as the region running from the second conserved V-encoded cysteine to the conserved J-encoded phenylalanine. In an earlier analysis of just under 600 of the donors, sequences lacking an unambiguous match to a single V gene segment were excluded. In an earlier analysis of around 590 of the donors, a V segment was called functional when productive rearrangements were above 56.7%, and segregating when the standard deviation between donors exceeded 5%. A statistical classification framework was built for diagnosing cytomegalovirus status from the catalog of TCR beta chain sequences. In a later analysis, V and J genes were assigned by comparing TCR nucleotide sequences against IMGT/GENE-DB human TR gene sequences. A later analysis assigned CDR3 sequences and most-parsimonious VDJ recombination scenarios with the TCRdist pipeline. In a later analysis, each TCR beta chain was defined by its CDR3 amino acid sequence together with its V-gene family, and reads lacking a unique V-gene family were excluded. As a way to deal with suspected cross-contamination and a sequencing artifact, a later analysis dropped under 600 nucleotide sequences that were highly shared and had low generation probability. In a later analysis, a clonal expansion index was calculated for each public chain from normalized within-repertoire ranks of inferred template counts. In a later analysis, generation probabilities were computed using a VDJ recombination model fitted to out-of-frame rearrangements, and the results were checked against IGoR. Hypergeometric tests were used in a later analysis to score TCR-TCR, TCR-HLA and TCR-CMV co-occurrence, with a repertoire-size bias correction applied to the TCR pairs. False discovery rates were estimated in a later analysis by permuting HLA or CMV assignments 20 times. A later analysis grouped co-occurring TCRs with DBSCAN, adding TCRdist sequence similarity when clustering within HLA-allele-positive subsets. Co-occurrence clustering excluded repertoires with fewer than 30,000 or more than 120,000 public chains, plus five with anomalous nucleotide sharing. As stored in TCRdb, this immuneACCESS dataset retains in-frame rearrangements with V and J assigned. A fraction of the clones does not appear; measured against another copy, unresolved V genes explain less than half of the discrepancy, and the remainder lacks a known reason. D and trimming come from the DNA, and the V and J calls and clone size come from that table. This sample's listing comprises 150,000 to 200,000 clones. The ten largest clones capture 0.79% of the sample.

What the work shows at the level of the full study, not this receptor alone: In a later analysis, most CMV-associated TCR beta chains were found to appear HLA-restricted, with HLA associations seemingly driven largely by CMV exposure. The 87-base-pair reads could not distinguish some IMGT-functional V segments, including TRBV6-2 and TRBV6-3, so those segments were excluded. Correlated functional status among segregating V segments might be attributable to linkage disequilibrium, but an unknown experimental factor could not be ruled out. In a later analysis, several top co-occurrence clusters were reported to appear linked to parvovirus B19, influenza, CMV and Epstein-Barr virus. A further reported finding was that TCR beta sequences accurately predicted the HLA-A and HLA-B alleles for most subjects in the first cohort. V-gene and J-gene trimming of TCR beta chains was associated with a missense DCLRE1C variant in a later genetic analysis, and the association was replicated in an independent cohort. The presence/absence analyses assumed that sequencing depth was roughly uniform across donors, and that assumption may not be true. When HLA alleles, especially DR and DQ, strongly co-occurred, TCR associations were difficult to assign to individual alleles. The authors suggested that the approach could potentially be generalized to other disease states and immunological phenotypes. In an earlier analysis of about 550 of the donors, most TCR beta V segments were observed in productive rearrangements about 90% or about 30% of the time, broadly matching IMGT annotations. In the study, approximately 160 TCR beta chains were listed as associated with cytomegalovirus. Across donors, most TCR sequences were observed very rarely, whereas some public TCRs were present in many individuals. Specific HLA alleles were associated with 15,000 to 20,000 TCR beta sequences at a false discovery rate of 0.05 in a later analysis. Because HLA typing was missing for some donors at each locus, association tests included only the typed subset. Only TCR beta chains were sequenced in this cohort, and the absence of alpha or paired-chain data limited detectable features. Immune exposure information for the cohort was limited to CMV serostatus. The earlier analysis of a few hundred of the donors excluded roughly 17 rarely observed V segments, including chromosome 9 orphons, because counts were too low. Cytomegalovirus status was reported to be diagnosed by the classifier with high specificity and sensitivity in both the original and validation cohorts. Compared with equally common non-associated chains, HLA-associated TCR beta chains in a later analysis were more clonally expanded and had lower generation probabilities. A later analysis found that TCR association rates varied across HLA loci, with DRB1 alleles showing the most associated TCRs and HLA-C alleles the fewest. Compared with the 666-donor mean, donors in an Asian-associated ancestry cluster had fewer N-insertions in productive TCRs, according to a later genetic analysis. A group of highly shared sequence variants was considered likely to be a technical artifact of the sequencing pipeline. A few of the identified cytomegalovirus-associated TCR beta chains were confirmed in vitro to be specific for cytomegalovirus antigens.

With regard to this clone: Its cognate antigen has yet to be identified.

The sequencing sample was made of PBMCs. Recombination linked TRBV5-1 to TRBJ2-3; too little of a D gene remains to name it. The clonotype comes from a woman under 30 in good health and CMV-seropositive. The CDR3 sequence is CASSLDPGNSISTDTQYF. The bases read TGCGCCAGCAGCCTGGATCCAGGAAACTCTATAAGCACAGATACGCAGTATTTT.